These 16 T cell receptor beta chains originate from one sample sequenced in a study of cytomegalovirus exposure and HLA in healthy donors. The assay was immunoSEQ multiplex PCR, and TCRdb's table has in-frame clones only and misses some. The data hold 95,000 to 150,000 clones, with under 90% observed a single time. Specimen: PBMCs. These receptors originate from a woman aged 18-29 years in good health and CMV-seronegative.

V usage is TRBV6-5 and J usage is TRBJ2-2; TRBD2 aligns across 9 bases. From germline, CDR1 is MNHEY and CDR2 SVGAGI. This CDR3 is built from 16 residues. The V gene end was trimmed by 6 bases and the J gene end by 4 bases; junction bases not matched to a gene: 9. CDR3 residues: CASRYGSGRFTGELFF. Written as DNA, the CDR3 is TGTGCCAGCAGATACGGGAGCGGGAGGTTCACCGGGGAGCTGTTTTTT.

The genes are TRBV10-2 and TRBJ1-4; no clear D gene. This CDR3 spans 14 amino acids. Germline CDR1 is WSHSY and CDR2 is SAAADI. Trimming left V 0 bases short and J 8 bases short, with 10 bases between. CDR3 DNA sequence: TGCGCCAGCAGTGAGTCTCCCGCCCGGGAAAAACTGTTTTTT. It is translated as CASSESPAREKLFF.

The chain links TRBV4-1 to TRBJ1-2; maybe TRBD1 (5 bases). The CDR3 is 14 amino acids. Germline V gene lookup returns CDR1 MGHRA and CDR2 YSYEKL. V was shortened by 4 bases and J by 6 bases, with 15 bases between the two germline ends. The CDR3 sequence: CASSRPFQGNGYTF. The CDR3 DNA reads as TGCGCCAGCAGCCGGCCGTTTCAGGGAAATGGCTACACCTTC.

The table lists this clone with a count of one. The CDR3 region is CASSLGGANTEAFF. The CDR3 coding sequence is TGTGCCAGCAGCTTAGGTGGGGCTAACACTGAAGCTTTCTTT. This chain uses TRBV13 with TRBJ1-1; maybe TRBD1 (5 bases). Trimming pared 0 bases from V and 2 bases from J, leaving 7 bases between. CDR1 is PRHDT and CDR2 is FYEKMQ in the germline V gene (reference sequence). The CDR3 spans 14 residues. The full variable domain, its missing parts supplied by reference TRBV13 and TRBJ1-1, is AAGVIQSPRHLIKEKRETATLKCYPIPRHDTVYWYQQGPGQDPQFLISFYEKMQSDKGSIPDRFSAQQFSDYHSELNMSSLELGDSALYFCASSLGGANTEAFFGQGTRLTVV.

This clone showed up just a few times. The chain uses TRBV7-9 and TRBJ2-7, with 10 bases aligning to TRBD2. Germline V gene lookup returns CDR1 SEHNR and CDR2 FQNEAQ (reference sequence). The CDR3 runs 15 residues. The V and J ends lost 2 bases and 5 bases, in that order; junction bases with no gene match: 6. CDR3 protein: CASSLNRLAGDEQYF. CDR3 coding DNA: TGTGCCAGCAGCTTAAATCGGCTAGCGGGAGACGAGCAGTACTTC.

The chain recombines TRBV28 with TRBJ1-2; 8 bases map to TRBD1. Germline V gene lookup returns CDR1 MDHEN and CDR2 SYDVKM. This CDR3 region has 12 residues. J gave up 10 bases and V 2 bases, and 3 bases lay outside the gene matches. CDR3 coding DNA: TGTGCCAGCAGTTTACTGACAGGGGACTACACCTTC. It encodes CASSLLTGDYTF.

V and J are TRBV11-3 and TRBJ1-2; D is uncertain. Germline V gives CDR1 SGHNT, CDR2 YENEEA. The CDR3 is 12 amino acids. The ends were cut back, 5 bases at V and 5 bases at J, with 9 bases in the middle. CDR3 sequence reads: CASSPGSYGYTF. The CDR3 DNA sequence: TGTGCCAGCAGCCCCGGGTCATATGGCTACACCTTC.

CDR3 bases: TGTGCCAGCAGCCCCCCGACAGGGGGTCTCCCCAACACCATATATTTT. Translation: CASSPPTGGLPNTIYF. The V and J genes are TRBV7-8 and TRBJ1-3; TRBD1 matches 9 bases. The CDR3 loop spans 16 amino acids. V lost 5 bases, J lost 7 bases, and 12 bases stayed unmatched. Germline CDR1 is SGHVS and CDR2 is FQNEAQ. Complete variable domain (other parts from reference TRBV7-8 and TRBJ1-3): GAGVSQSPRYKVAKRGQDVALRCDPISGHVSLFWYQQALGQGPEFLTYFQNEAQLDKSGLPSDRFFAERPEGSVSTLKIQRTQQEDSAVYLCASSPPTGGLPNTIYFGEGSWLTVV.

V gene TRBV7-9 combines with J gene TRBJ2-7; maybe TRBD1 (6 bases). In germline, CDR1 is SEHNR, CDR2 FQNEAQ (reference sequence). This CDR3 has 13 residues. The V and J ends lost 1 base and 6 bases respectively, with 10 bases between them. In DNA form, the CDR3 reads TGTGCCAGCAGCTTAGATCAGGGGTCCGAGCAGTACTTC. Translating it yields CASSLDQGSEQYF.

The chain uses TRBV28 and TRBJ2-1; D is ambiguous. This CDR3 region has 14 residues. V lost 6 bases to trimming and J lost 6 bases, with 15 bases between them. The germline gives CDR1 MDHEN, CDR2 SYDVKM. The CDR3 DNA reads TGTGCCAGCAGCCATCCACTCCTTTCCAATGAGCAGTTCTTC. Encoded protein: CASSHPLLSNEQFF.

The J gene is TRBJ2-5, the V gene TRBV7-9; D is undetermined. This CDR3 comprises 13 residues. Per germline, CDR1 SEHNR and CDR2 FQNEAQ (reference sequence). V dropped 7 bases and J dropped 4 bases, with 13 bases sitting between them. This CDR3 reads CASNDEAVETQYF. The CDR3 DNA sequence: TGTGCCAGCAATGATGAGGCGGTAGAGACCCAGTACTTC.

This chain links TRBV11-2 with TRBJ2-5, with D perhaps TRBD2 (5 bases). CDR3 length: 14 amino acids. Germline assignment: CDR1 SGHAT and CDR2 FQNNGV. V lost 1 base, J lost 5 bases, and 11 bases lay in between. For the CDR3, the DNA is TGTGCCAGCAGCTTAGTGAGAGGGCGGGAGACCCAGTACTTC. Its protein product is CASSLVRGRETQYF.

The rearrangement links TRBV27 to TRBJ2-1; D is perhaps TRBD2 (5 bases). Trimming pared 5 bases from V and 5 bases from J, leaving 19 bases between. The CDR3 extends over 16 amino acids. Per the germline V gene, CDR1 is MNHEY and CDR2 is SMNVEV (reference sequence). CDR3 nucleotides: TGTGCCAGCAGTCTTGGACCGTCGGGGTCCCACAATGAGCAGTTCTTC. It specifies CASSLGPSGSHNEQFF.

The chain carries TRBV30 and TRBJ1-1; no reliable D call. The germline gives CDR1 GTSNPN, CDR2 SVGIG (reference sequence). The CDR3 totals 12 residues. Trimming pared 8 bases from V and 7 bases from J, leaving 17 bases between. The CDR3: CATDPAGSEAFF. The CDR3 DNA sequence: TGTGCCACCGACCCGGCAGGAAGTGAAGCTTTCTTT.

V is TRBV28 and J is TRBJ1-5; D unresolved. There are 15 residues in the CDR3. Germline-derived CDR1 and CDR2 are MDHEN and SYDVKM. With 5 bases removed from V and 1 base from J, the gap between germline ends came to 12 bases. Written as DNA, the CDR3 is TGTGCCAGCAGTAGCCTTGGAGGGAGCAATCAGCCCCAGCATTTT. It codes for CASSSLGGSNQPQHF.

The chain employs TRBV4-1 and TRBJ1-5; TRBD1 might be the D (5 bases). Trimming took 0 bases from V and 2 from J, leaving 14 bases between them. The CDR3 loop spans 17 amino acids. Per the germline V gene, CDR1 is MGHRA and CDR2 is YSYEKL. The CDR3 spells CASSQETDSWGNQPQHF. The CDR3 DNA is TGCGCCAGCAGCCAAGAAACCGACAGTTGGGGCAATCAGCCCCAGCATTTT.